What follows describes a single T cell receptor beta chain. Original processing notes: How many nucleated cells were present was estimated from reference gene primer amplification. Data came from immunoSEQ multiplex PCR; TCRdb stores just in-frame clones and leaves some out. That table is the source of V, J and clone size, and D and trimming were worked out from the DNA. The sample lists under 200,000 clones; 85% to 95% were seen once. This entry belongs to a study of blood T cell repertoires in COVID-19. As for the study in general: Sample material is recorded as cDNA or gDNA derived from T cells, B-cell-depleted T cells, or PBMCs.

J gave up 0 bases and V 4 bases, and 6 bases lay outside the gene matches. The CDR3 extends over 16 amino acids. Germline values: CDR1 SGHRS, CDR2 YFSETQ. The source is a middle-aged man with acute or convalescent COVID-19. This sequence joins TRBV5-1 and TRBJ1-3; 8 nucleotides match TRBD1. Material: peripheral blood. CDR3 residues: CASSPRQGISGNTIYF. The CDR3, as DNA: TGCGCCAGCAGCCCGAGACAGGGGATCTCTGGAAACACCATATATTTT.